Below, 6 T cell receptor beta chains from the same sample are listed, as sequenced in a study of PD-1 blockade in classical Hodgkin lymphoma. Measured with immunoSEQ multiplex PCR; TCRdb has only the in-frame clones, and not every one. Found here are fewer than 110,000 clones, about 89% of them singletons; the top ten hold around 7%. Every single patient, without exception, relapsed after autologous stem cell transplantation, and brentuximab vedotin exposure varied. Material: peripheral blood mononuclear cells (PBMCs), obtained before the second cycle of nivolumab. These receptors all stem from a human donor with classical Hodgkin lymphoma.

The CDR3 sequence: CASSLWTGLRMNTEAFF. CDR3 bases: TGTGCCAGCAGTTTATGGACAGGGCTACGTATGAACACTGAAGCTTTCTTT. The gene calls are TRBV28 and TRBJ1-1, with TRBD1 matching over 7 bases. V was clipped by 0 bases and J by 0 bases; unmatched bases: 7. The CDR3 loop spans 17 amino acids. Germline CDR1 reads MDHEN; CDR2 reads SYDVKM.

This chain uses TRBV19 with TRBJ2-3; 8 bases are a match to TRBD1. The V gene end was trimmed by 4 bases and the J gene end by 3 bases; junction bases not matched to a gene: 9. This CDR3 contains 16 residues. Germline CDR1 is LNHDA and CDR2 is SQIVND (reference sequence). The CDR3 spells CASSRGGRGLTDTQYF. CDR3 nucleotides: TGTGCCAGTAGTAGAGGTGGCAGGGGGCTTACAGATACGCAGTATTTT.

CDR3 nucleotide sequence: TGCGCCAGCAGCCAACCGACAGGGGTCTACAATGAGCAGTTCTTC. Translating gives CASSQPTGVYNEQFF. The chain is built from TRBV4-3 and TRBJ2-1; 8 positions match TRBD1. After removal of 2 bases from V and 3 bases from J, the junction contained 3 bases not matched to a gene. Germline loops: CDR1 LGHNA, CDR2 YSLEER. The CDR3 has 15 amino acids.

V is TRBV4-3 and J is TRBJ1-2, with D unresolved. Trimming removed 1 base at V and 8 bases at J, with 17 bases between. This CDR3 comprises 15 residues. Germline V CDR1 and CDR2: LGHNA, YSLEER. This CDR3 is CASSQGASFLGGYTF. The DNA of the CDR3 is TGCGCCAGCAGCCAAGGGGCCAGTTTCCTGGGAGGCTACACCTTC.

The chain has TRBV30 and TRBJ2-5; D is undetermined. This CDR3 contains 13 residues. The V end lost 0 bases, the J end lost 1 base, and 6 bases lay between the germline ends. CDR1 is GTSNPN, CDR2 SVGIG, per germline (reference sequence). The CDR3 protein is CAWSVERQETQYF. In DNA form, the CDR3 reads TGTGCCTGGAGTGTGGAGCGCCAAGAGACCCAGTACTTC. Filled out from reference TRBV30 and TRBJ2-5, the complete variable domain reads SQTIHQWPATLVQPVGSPLSLECTVEGTSNPNLYWYRQAAGRGLQLLFYSVGIGQISSEVPQNLSASRPQDRQFILSSKKLLLSDSGFYLCAWSVERQETQYFGPGTRLLVL.

The V call is TRBV7-3, the J call TRBJ2-3; weak D call: TRBD1 (5 bases). Deletions cut 2 bases from V and 4 bases from J, with 7 bases between. Germline values: CDR1 SGHTA, CDR2 FQGTGA. CDR3 length: 13 amino acids. This chain's CDR3 is CASSLAQADTQYF. As DNA, the CDR3 is TGTGCCAGCAGCTTAGCACAGGCAGATACGCAGTATTTT.